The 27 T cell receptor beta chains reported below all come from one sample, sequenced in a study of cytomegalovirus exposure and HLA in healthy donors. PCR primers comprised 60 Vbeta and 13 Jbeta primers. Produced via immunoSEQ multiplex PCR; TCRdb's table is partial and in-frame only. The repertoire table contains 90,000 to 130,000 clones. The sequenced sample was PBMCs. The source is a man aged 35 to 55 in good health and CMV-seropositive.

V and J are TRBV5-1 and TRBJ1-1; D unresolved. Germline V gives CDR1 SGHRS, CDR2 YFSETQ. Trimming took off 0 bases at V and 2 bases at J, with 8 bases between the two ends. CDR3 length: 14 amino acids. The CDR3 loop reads CASSLAAGNTEAFF. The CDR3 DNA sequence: TGCGCCAGCAGCTTGGCGGCGGGAAACACTGAAGCTTTCTTT.

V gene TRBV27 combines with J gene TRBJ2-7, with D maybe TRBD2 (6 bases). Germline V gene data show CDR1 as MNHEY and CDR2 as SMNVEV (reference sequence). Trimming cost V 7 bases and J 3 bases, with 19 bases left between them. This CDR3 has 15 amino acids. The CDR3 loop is CASIHWGGAGYEQYF. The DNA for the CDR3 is TGTGCCAGCATCCACTGGGGCGGGGCCGGCTACGAGCAGTACTTC.

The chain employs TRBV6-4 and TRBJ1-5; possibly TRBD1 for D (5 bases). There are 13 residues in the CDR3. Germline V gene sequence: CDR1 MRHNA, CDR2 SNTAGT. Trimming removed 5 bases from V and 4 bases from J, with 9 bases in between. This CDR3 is CASSLDRNQPQHF. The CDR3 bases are TGTGCCAGCAGTCTCGACAGAAATCAGCCCCAGCATTTT.

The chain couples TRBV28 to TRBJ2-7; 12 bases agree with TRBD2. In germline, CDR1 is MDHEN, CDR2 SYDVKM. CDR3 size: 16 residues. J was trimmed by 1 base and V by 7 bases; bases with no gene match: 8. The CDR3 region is CASTRSGLAGSYEQYF. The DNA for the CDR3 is TGTGCCAGCACTCGATCAGGACTAGCGGGATCCTACGAGCAGTACTTC.

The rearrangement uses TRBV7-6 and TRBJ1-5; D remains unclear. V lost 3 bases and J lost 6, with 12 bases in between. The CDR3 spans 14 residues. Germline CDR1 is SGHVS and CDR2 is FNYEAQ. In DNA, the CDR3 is TGTGCCAGCAGCTTGAAAGCCCTCGGTCAGCCCCAGCATTTT. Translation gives CASSLKALGQPQHF.

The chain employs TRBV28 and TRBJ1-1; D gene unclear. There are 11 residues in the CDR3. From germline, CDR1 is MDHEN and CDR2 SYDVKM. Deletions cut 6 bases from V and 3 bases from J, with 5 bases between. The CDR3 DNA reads TGTGCCAGCAGCCGGTACACTGAAGCTTTCTTT. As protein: CASSRYTEAFF.

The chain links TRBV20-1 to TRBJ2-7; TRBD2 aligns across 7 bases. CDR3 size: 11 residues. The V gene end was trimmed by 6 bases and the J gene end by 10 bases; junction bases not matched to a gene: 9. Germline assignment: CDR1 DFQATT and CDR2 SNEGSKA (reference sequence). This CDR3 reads CSALAGKAQYF. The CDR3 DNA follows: TGCAGTGCCTTAGCGGGCAAGGCCCAGTACTTC.

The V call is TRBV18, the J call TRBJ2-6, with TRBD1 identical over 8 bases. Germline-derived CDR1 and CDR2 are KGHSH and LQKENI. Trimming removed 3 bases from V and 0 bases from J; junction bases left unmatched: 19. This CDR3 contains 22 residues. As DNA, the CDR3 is TGTGCCAGCTCACCCCTCCCGGGGAACACAGGGGGAAGGTACTCTGGGGCCAACGTCCTGACTTTC. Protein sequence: CASSPLPGNTGGRYSGANVLTF.

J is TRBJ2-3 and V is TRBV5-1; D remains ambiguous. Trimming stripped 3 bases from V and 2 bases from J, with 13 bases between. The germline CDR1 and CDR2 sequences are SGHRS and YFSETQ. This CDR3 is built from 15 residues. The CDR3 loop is CASSSQEAPTDTQYF. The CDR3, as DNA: TGCGCCAGCAGCTCTCAGGAAGCCCCCACAGATACGCAGTATTTT.

DNA of the CDR3: TGTGCCAGCAGGAGGACAGGGCAGGGCTCCTACAATGAGCAGTTCTTC. Amino acid sequence: CASRRTGQGSYNEQFF. This chain links TRBV5-4 with TRBJ2-1, with TRBD1 matching 8 bases. The CDR3 sequence is 16 residues long. The J segment lost 0 bases and the V segment lost 5 bases, leaving 7 bases of the junction unmatched. From germline, CDR1 is SGHNT and CDR2 YYREEE (reference sequence).

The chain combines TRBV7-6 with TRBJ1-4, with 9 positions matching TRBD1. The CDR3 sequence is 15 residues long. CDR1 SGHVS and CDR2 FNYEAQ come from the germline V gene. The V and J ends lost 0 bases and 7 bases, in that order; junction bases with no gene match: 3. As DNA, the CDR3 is TGTGCCAGCAGCTTAGCCACAGGGGGCTTTGAAAAACTGTTTTTT. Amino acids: CASSLATGGFEKLFF.

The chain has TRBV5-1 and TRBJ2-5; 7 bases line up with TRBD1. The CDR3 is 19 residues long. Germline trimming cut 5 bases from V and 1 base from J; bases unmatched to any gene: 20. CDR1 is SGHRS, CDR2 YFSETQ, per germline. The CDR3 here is CASRELPLAGGKVQETQYF. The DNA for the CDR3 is TGCGCCAGCAGAGAACTGCCCCTTGCAGGGGGTAAGGTCCAAGAGACCCAGTACTTC.

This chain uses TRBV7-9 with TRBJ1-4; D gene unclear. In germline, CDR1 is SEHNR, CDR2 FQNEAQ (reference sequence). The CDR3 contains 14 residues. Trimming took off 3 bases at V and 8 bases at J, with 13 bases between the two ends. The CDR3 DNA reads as TGTGCCAGCAGCTTTGAGAGGGCGGGCGAAAAACTGTTTTTT. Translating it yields CASSFERAGEKLFF.

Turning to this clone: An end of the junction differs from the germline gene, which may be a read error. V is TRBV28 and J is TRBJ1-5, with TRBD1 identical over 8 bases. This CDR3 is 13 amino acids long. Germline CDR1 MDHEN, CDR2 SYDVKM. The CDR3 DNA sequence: TGTGCCAGCAGCGACAGGGGCAAGCAGCCCCAGCATTTT. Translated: CASSDRGKQPQHF.

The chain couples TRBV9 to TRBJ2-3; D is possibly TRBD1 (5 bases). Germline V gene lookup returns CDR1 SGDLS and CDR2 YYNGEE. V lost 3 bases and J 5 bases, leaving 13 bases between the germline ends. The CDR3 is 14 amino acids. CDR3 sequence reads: CASSARIREDTQYF. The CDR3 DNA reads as TGTGCCAGCAGCGCCCGGATCAGGGAAGATACGCAGTATTTT.

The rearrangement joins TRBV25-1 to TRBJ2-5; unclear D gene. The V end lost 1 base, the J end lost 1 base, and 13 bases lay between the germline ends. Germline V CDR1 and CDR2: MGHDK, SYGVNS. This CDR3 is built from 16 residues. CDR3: CASSESVQRSQETQYF. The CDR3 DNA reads TGTGCCAGCAGTGAATCGGTGCAACGAAGCCAAGAGACCCAGTACTTC. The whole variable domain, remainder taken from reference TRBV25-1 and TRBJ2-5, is EADIYQTPRYLVIGTGKKITLECSQTMGHDKMYWYQQDPGMELHLIHYSYGVNSTEKGDLSSESTVSRIRTEHFPLTLESARPSHTSQYLCASSESVQRSQETQYFGPGTRLLVL.

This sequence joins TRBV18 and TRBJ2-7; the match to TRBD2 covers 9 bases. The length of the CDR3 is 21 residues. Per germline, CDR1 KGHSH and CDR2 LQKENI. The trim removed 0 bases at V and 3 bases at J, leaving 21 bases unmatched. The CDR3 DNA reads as TGTGCCAGCTCACCACCCCTTTTTTCAGCGGGAGGCCCCCGAGACTTCTACGAGCAGTACTTC. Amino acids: CASSPPLFSAGGPRDFYEQYF. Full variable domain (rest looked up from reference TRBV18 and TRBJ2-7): NAGVMQNPRHLVRRRGQEARLRCSPMKGHSHVYWYRQLPEEGLKFMVYLQKENIIDESGMPKERFSAEFPKEGPSILRIQQVVRGDSAAYFCASSPPLFSAGGPRDFYEQYFGPGTRLTVT.

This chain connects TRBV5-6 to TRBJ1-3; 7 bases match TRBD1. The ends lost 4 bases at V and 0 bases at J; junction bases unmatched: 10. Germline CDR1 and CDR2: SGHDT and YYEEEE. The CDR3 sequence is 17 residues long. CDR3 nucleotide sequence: TGTGCCAGCAGCCCGAACCGACAGGGCAGCTCTGGAAACACCATATATTTT. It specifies CASSPNRQGSSGNTIYF.

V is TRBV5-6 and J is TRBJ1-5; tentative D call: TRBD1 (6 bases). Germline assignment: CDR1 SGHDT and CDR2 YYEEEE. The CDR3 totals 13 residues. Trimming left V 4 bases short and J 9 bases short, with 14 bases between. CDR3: CASSPGTSGPQHF. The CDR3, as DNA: TGTGCCAGCAGCCCCGGGACATCGGGGCCCCAGCATTTT.

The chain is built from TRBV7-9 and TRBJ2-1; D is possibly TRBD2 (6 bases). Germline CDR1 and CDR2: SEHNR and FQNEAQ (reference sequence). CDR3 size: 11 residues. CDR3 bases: TGTGGAGTGGAGGGTAACAATGAGCAGTTCTTC. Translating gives CGVEGNNEQFF.

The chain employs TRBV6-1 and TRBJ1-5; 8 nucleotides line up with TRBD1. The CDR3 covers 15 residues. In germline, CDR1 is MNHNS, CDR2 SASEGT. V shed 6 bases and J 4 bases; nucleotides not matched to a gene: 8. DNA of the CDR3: TGTGCCAGCAGAGGGGGAGACAGGGGAAATCAGCCCCAGCATTTT. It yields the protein CASRGGDRGNQPQHF.

In nucleotides, the CDR3 is TGTGCCAGCAGTTACCCAGGGAACACTGAAGCTTTCTTT. This encodes CASSYPGNTEAFF. The chain uses TRBV6-6 and TRBJ1-1; no firm D call. The germline V gene has CDR1 MNHNY and CDR2 SVGAGI (reference sequence). There are 13 residues in the CDR3. V was trimmed by 2 bases and J by 1 base, leaving 5 bases between them.

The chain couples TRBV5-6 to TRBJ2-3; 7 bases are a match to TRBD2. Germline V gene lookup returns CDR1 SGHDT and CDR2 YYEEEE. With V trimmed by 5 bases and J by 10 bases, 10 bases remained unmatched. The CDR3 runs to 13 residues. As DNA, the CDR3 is TGTGCCAGCAGGGGGCGGGGGAAGGACGCGCAGTATTTT. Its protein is CASRGRGKDAQYF.

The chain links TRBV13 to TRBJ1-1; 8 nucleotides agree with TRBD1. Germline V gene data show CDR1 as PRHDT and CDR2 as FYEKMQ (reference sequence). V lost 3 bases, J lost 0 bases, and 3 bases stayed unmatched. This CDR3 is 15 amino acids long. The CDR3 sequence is CASSFSTGVNTEAFF. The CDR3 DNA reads TGTGCCAGCAGCTTCTCGACAGGGGTGAACACTGAAGCTTTCTTT. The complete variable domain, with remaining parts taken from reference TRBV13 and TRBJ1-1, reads AAGVIQSPRHLIKEKRETATLKCYPIPRHDTVYWYQQGPGQDPQFLISFYEKMQSDKGSIPDRFSAQQFSDYHSELNMSSLELGDSALYFCASSFSTGVNTEAFFGQGTRLTVV.

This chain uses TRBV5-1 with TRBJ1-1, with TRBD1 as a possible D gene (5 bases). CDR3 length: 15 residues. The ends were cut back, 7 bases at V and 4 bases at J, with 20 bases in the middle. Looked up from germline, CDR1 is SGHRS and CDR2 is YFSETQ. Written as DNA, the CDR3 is TGCGCCAGCCGAGTGGGTTATGGGGGGGGCACTGAAGCTTTCTTT. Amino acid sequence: CASRVGYGGGTEAFF. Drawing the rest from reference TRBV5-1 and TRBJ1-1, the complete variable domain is KAGVTQTPRYLIKTRGQQVTLSCSPISGHRSVSWYQQTPGQGLQFLFEYFSETQRNKGNFPGRFSGRQFSNSRSEMNVSTLELGDSALYLCASRVGYGGGTEAFFGQGTRLTVV.

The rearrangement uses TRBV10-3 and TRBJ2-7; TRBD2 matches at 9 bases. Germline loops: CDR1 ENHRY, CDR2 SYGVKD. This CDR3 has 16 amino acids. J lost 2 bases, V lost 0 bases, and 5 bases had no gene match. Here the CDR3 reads CAISESSGRLPYEQYF. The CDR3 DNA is TGTGCCATCAGTGAGTCGAGCGGGAGGCTTCCCTACGAGCAGTACTTC.

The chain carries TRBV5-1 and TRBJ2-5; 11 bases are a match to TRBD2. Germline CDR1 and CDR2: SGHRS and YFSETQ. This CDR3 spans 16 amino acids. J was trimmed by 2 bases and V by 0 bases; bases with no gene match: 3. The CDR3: CASSLAGTSGQETQYF. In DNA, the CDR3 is TGCGCCAGCAGCTTGGCTGGGACTAGCGGACAAGAGACCCAGTACTTC.